Below, 27 T cell receptor beta chains from the same sample are listed, as sequenced in a study of identical twins. A single record per CDR3 protein comes from TCRdb applying MiXCR to the 5' RACE reads. The data show 300,000 to 400,000 distinct CDR3 sequences, around 12% seen once. These data also featured in a second study, about yellow fever vaccine responses in identical twins.

The sequencing input was CD8+ T cells sorted from blood. The origin of the receptors is a woman younger than 30 in good health.

This clonotype was seen many times. V and J are TRBV12-3 or TRBV12-4 and TRBJ2-1; 11 positions match TRBD2. V shed 3 bases, J shed 8 bases, and the junction held 6 bases outside the gene matches. This CDR3 is 15 amino acids long. In DNA form, the CDR3 reads TGTGCCAGCAGTTTCCTACTAGCGGGGGAGGATGAGCAGTTCTTC. Translation gives CASSFLLAGEDEQFF.

This clonotype turned up a few times. V usage is TRBV27 and J usage is TRBJ2-1; TRBD1 or TRBD2 may be the D gene (5 bases each). The CDR3 loop spans 14 amino acids. The germline V and J ends were trimmed by 0 bases and 9 bases, with 12 bases remaining between them. Germline CDR1 is MNHEY and CDR2 is SMNVEV (reference sequence). In DNA form, the CDR3 reads TGTGCCAGCAGTTTATCGTGGGGGTGGTGTGAGCAGTTCTTC. Its translation: CASSLSWGWCEQFF.

This clonotype was counted many times. The rearrangement joins TRBV12-3 or TRBV12-4 to TRBJ2-7, with 7 bases lining up with TRBD1. The CDR3 runs to 11 residues. Losses at the gene ends were 5 bases for V and 6 bases for J; bases not matched to a gene: 1. CDR3 in DNA: TGTGCCAGCAGTACAGGGGCCGAGCAGTACGTC. Protein product: CASSTGAEQYV.

This clonotype turned up a few times. The rearrangement uses TRBV12-3 or TRBV12-4 and TRBJ2-7, with D uncertain. This CDR3 spans 12 amino acids. Trimming stripped 6 bases from V and 6 bases from J, with 12 bases between. The CDR3, as DNA: TGTGCCAGCAGGTGGGGTTCTTCCGAGCAGTACTTC. It is translated as CASRWGSSEQYF.

The sample holds a few counts of this clonotype. The rearrangement joins TRBV7-6 to TRBJ2-3; 11 bases line up with TRBD2. CDR1 is SGHVS and CDR2 is FNYEAQ in the germline V gene. The CDR3 length is 16 residues. Trimming removed 5 bases from V and 0 bases from J; junction bases left unmatched: 4. The CDR3 DNA sequence: TGTGCCAGCAGCGGGACTAGCGGACCTAGCACAGATACGCAGTATTTT. It specifies CASSGTSGPSTDTQYF.

Many counts were recorded for this clonotype. The genes are TRBV15 and TRBJ2-1; 9 nucleotides match TRBD1. The CDR3 sequence is 17 residues long. After removal of 5 bases from V and 5 bases from J, the junction contained 13 bases not matched to a gene. Germline CDR1 reads LNHNV; CDR2 reads YYDKDF (reference sequence). CDR3 sequence: CATSPDRGGRFNNEQFF. CDR3 DNA: TGTGCCACCAGCCCCGACAGGGGGGGGCGGTTTAACAATGAGCAGTTCTTC.

This clonotype was detected many times. The chain couples TRBV6-1 to TRBJ1-2, with 7 bases matching TRBD1. V gave up 4 bases and J gave up 13 bases; unmatched junction bases: 15. CDR1 is MNHNS, CDR2 SASEGT, per germline. This CDR3 spans 14 amino acids. CDR3 sequence: CASSGAMDRQALTF. CDR3 coding DNA: TGTGCCAGCAGTGGAGCAATGGACAGGCAGGCGCTCACCTTC.

This clonotype showed up many times. The V gene is TRBV4-1, the J gene TRBJ2-3; the D is unclear. The V end lost 1 base, the J end lost 7 bases, and 6 bases lay between the germline ends. The CDR3 has 12 amino acids. Germline V gives CDR1 MGHRA, CDR2 YSYEKL. The CDR3 here is CASSQAQHTQYF. For the CDR3, the DNA is TGCGCCAGCAGCCAAGCGCAACATACGCAGTATTTT.

This clonotype was observed a handful of times. This sequence joins TRBV7-8 and TRBJ1-3, with D tentatively TRBD1 (6 bases). V was shortened by 3 bases and J by 8 bases, with 14 bases between the two germline ends. This CDR3 has 14 amino acids. Per the germline V gene, CDR1 is SGHVS and CDR2 is FQNEAQ. The CDR3 here is CASSFGQTGDTIYF. The CDR3 region has the DNA TGTGCCAGCAGCTTCGGACAGACCGGAGACACCATATATTTT.

This clonotype was seen only a few times. J is TRBJ1-5 and V is TRBV24-1; TRBD1 matches at 8 bases. Trimming took 6 bases from V and 7 from J; bases not matched to a gene: 4. Germline V gives CDR1 KGHDR, CDR2 SFDVKD. The CDR3 has 13 amino acids. CDR3 protein: CATSSGGGQPQHF. Written as DNA, the CDR3 is TGTGCCACCAGTTCAGGGGGCGGACAGCCCCAGCATTTT.

This clonotype has ten or more counts. The V and J genes are TRBV7-9 and TRBJ2-7, with no clear D. This CDR3 region has 15 residues. Germline CDR1 SEHNR, CDR2 FQNEAQ (reference sequence). The ends were cut back, 4 bases at V and 3 bases at J, with 16 bases in the middle. The CDR3 reads CASSSVERGDYEQYF. The DNA for the CDR3 is TGTGCCAGCAGCTCGGTGGAGCGCGGTGACTACGAGCAGTACTTC.

The genes are TRBV28 and TRBJ1-6; TRBD1 might be the D (5 bases). CDR3 length equals 16 residues. From germline, CDR1 is MDHEN and CDR2 SYDVKM. Trimming left V 1 base short and J 0 bases short, with 7 bases between. This CDR3 reads CASSLFGASYNSPLHF. As DNA, the CDR3 is TGTGCCAGCAGTTTATTCGGGGCCTCCTATAATTCACCCCTCCACTTT.

This clonotype has more than one count but fewer than ten. The V and J genes are TRBV4-1 and TRBJ2-3; D is ambiguous. Germline V lookup: CDR1 MGHRA, CDR2 YSYEKL. V lost 3 bases and J lost 5, with 6 bases in between. The CDR3 has 12 amino acids. The DNA of the CDR3 is TGCGCCAGCAGCCAGTTGCAAGATACGCAGTATTTT. Its translation: CASSQLQDTQYF.

This clonotype was seen only a few times. J is TRBJ2-1 and V is TRBV6-1; D unclear. Deletions cut 8 bases from V and 4 bases from J, with 9 bases between. The germline V gene encodes CDR1 MNHNS and CDR2 SASEGT. The CDR3 covers 12 residues. CDR3 bases: TGTGCCAGCCGAAGCTTTTACAATGAGCAGTTCTTC. Translating it yields CASRSFYNEQFF.

This clonotype has just a few counts. This rearrangement joins TRBV12-3 or TRBV12-4 to TRBJ1-6, with a possible D match to TRBD1 (6 bases). V was cut by 4 bases and J by 10 bases, with 8 bases left in between. This CDR3 contains 12 residues. DNA for the CDR3: TGTGCCAGCAGTTCGGACAGCTCACCCCTCCACTTT. This sequence encodes CASSSDSSPLHF.

DNA for the CDR3: TGTGCCAGCAGTGATCGGGGACTAGCGGTCGGAAGCTCCTACAATGAGCAGTTCTTC. This codes for CASSDRGLAVGSSYNEQFF. This chain links TRBV2 with TRBJ2-1, with 11 nucleotides matching TRBD2. Per the germline V gene, CDR1 is SNHLY and CDR2 is FYNNEI. Germline trimming cut 3 bases from V and 0 bases from J; bases unmatched to any gene: 10. The CDR3 consists of 19 residues.

The chain uses TRBV9 and TRBJ2-7, with D possibly TRBD1 on 5 matching bases. Between the trimmed V and J ends, which lost 3 bases and 12 bases, there was a span of 16 bases. The germline CDR1 and CDR2 sequences are SGDLS and YYNGEE. The CDR3 has 12 amino acids. CDR3 sequence reads: CASSASMGPRYF. CDR3 nucleotide sequence: TGTGCCAGCAGCGCCAGTATGGGGCCCAGGTACTTC.

This clonotype occurred a few times. The rearrangement joins TRBV3-1 to TRBJ1-2; 7 bases are shared with TRBD1. Germline V gene data show CDR1 as LGHDT and CDR2 as YNNKEL (reference sequence). Trimming removed 4 bases from V and 4 bases from J; junction bases left unmatched: 9. The CDR3 length is 15 residues. Here the CDR3 DNA reads TGTGCCAGCAGCCCATCCCGGGACAGTATCTATGGCTACACCTTC. Amino acids: CASSPSRDSIYGYTF.

This chain's CDR3 is CASRTGRDPYEQYF. The DNA for the CDR3 is TGTGCCAGCAGAACCGGGCGAGACCCCTACGAGCAGTACTTC. The V call is TRBV5-6, the J call TRBJ2-7; D remains ambiguous. Germline-derived CDR1 and CDR2 are SGHDT and YYEEEE. The CDR3 covers 14 residues. Trimming took off 5 bases at V and 2 bases at J, with 14 bases between the two ends.

This clonotype has a handful of counts. The rearrangement joins TRBV27 to TRBJ2-2; D is perhaps TRBD2 (5 bases). Per the germline V gene, CDR1 is MNHEY and CDR2 is SMNVEV (reference sequence). V was clipped by 7 bases and J by 4 bases, with 16 bases between them. The CDR3 covers 15 residues. In DNA, the CDR3 is TGTGCCAGCACCCCCGGTAGCGCCCCCACCGGGGAGCTGTTTTTT. Amino acid sequence: CASTPGSAPTGELFF.

This clonotype was counted a few times. The chain combines TRBV15 with TRBJ2-1; TRBD2 matches 12 bases. Germline lookup yields CDR1 LNHNV and CDR2 YYDKDF (reference sequence). Trimming at V came to 5 bases and at J to 3 bases, leaving 2 bases not matched to a gene. The CDR3 spans 15 residues. CDR3 loop: CATSLAGGNYNEQFF. In DNA form, the CDR3 reads TGTGCCACCAGCCTAGCGGGGGGGAACTACAATGAGCAGTTCTTC. The full variable domain, in which reference TRBV15 and TRBJ2-1 provide the parts outside the CDR3, is DAMVIQNPRYQVTQFGKPVTLSCSQTLNHNVMYWYQQKSSQAPKLLFHYYDKDFNNEADTPDNFQSRRPNTSFCFLDIRSPGLGDTAMYLCATSLAGGNYNEQFFGPGTRLTVL.

The genes are TRBV5-6 and TRBJ1-5; D is perhaps TRBD1 (5 bases). V lost 4 bases, J lost 3 bases, and 17 bases lay in between. The CDR3 consists of 16 residues. CDR1 and CDR2 (germline): SGHDT, YYEEEE. CDR3 DNA sequence: TGTGCCAGCAGCCTCTCCTTGGGGCAGGACAATCAGCCCCAGCATTTT. Translation gives CASSLSLGQDNQPQHF.

This clonotype was counted only a few times. The V and J genes are TRBV7-9 and TRBJ2-7, with 7 bases fitting TRBD1. Germline CDR1 and CDR2: SEHNR and FQNEAQ (reference sequence). V lost 1 base to trimming and J lost 0 bases; unmatched junction nucleotides: 3. The CDR3 is 15 amino acids. In nucleotides, the CDR3 is TGTGCCAGCAGCTTAGAGGGGGCCCTCTCCTACGAGCAGTACTTC. Protein sequence: CASSLEGALSYEQYF.

V and J are TRBV2 and TRBJ2-1, with D possibly being TRBD1 or TRBD2 (5 bases each). CDR1 and CDR2 (germline): SNHLY, FYNNEI. V was cut by 3 bases and J by 7 bases, with 16 bases left in between. This CDR3 region has 15 residues. The CDR3 region has the DNA TGTGCCAGCAGTGACTCGGCTAGCAAGGGGAATGAGCAGTTCTTC. It encodes CASSDSASKGNEQFF.

The rearrangement uses TRBV10-3 and TRBJ2-5; no definite D call. V was clipped by 10 bases and J by 0 bases, with 18 bases between them. The CDR3 contains 15 residues. The V gene's germline CDR1 is ENHRY and CDR2 SYGVKD. The CDR3 here is CATHPGGGDQETQYF. In DNA, the CDR3 is TGTGCCACCCATCCCGGTGGTGGGGACCAAGAGACCCAGTACTTC.

The CDR3 is CASSITQGSYNEQFF. Here the CDR3 DNA reads TGTGCCAGTAGTATCACCCAGGGCTCCTACAATGAGCAGTTCTTC. The rearrangement joins TRBV19 to TRBJ2-1; D is possibly TRBD1 (5 bases). V was shortened by 3 bases and J by 0 bases, with 9 bases between the two germline ends. There are 15 residues in the CDR3. The germline CDR1 and CDR2 sequences are LNHDA and SQIVND (reference sequence).

The chain has TRBV9 and TRBJ2-2; 8 nucleotides align to TRBD2. With 4 bases clipped from V and 8 bases from J, the junction kept 25 bases outside the gene matches. Germline CDR1 SGDLS, CDR2 YYNGEE. This CDR3 is 20 amino acids long. The CDR3, as DNA: TGTGCCAGCAGCTATCGTAGTTCCCTTGGCCCTAGCGGGCCACCAGGGGAGCTGTTTTTT. It translates to CASSYRSSLGPSGPPGELFF.